This T cell receptor (beta chain) comes out of a study of blood T cell repertoires in COVID-19. Study-wide background: Samples of COVID-19 (acute and convalescent) were obtained from the United States, Italy and Spain.

The CDR3 totals 16 residues. Germline lookup yields CDR1 LGHDT and CDR2 YNNKEL (reference sequence). Trimming removed 0 bases from V and 4 bases from J, with 16 bases in between. Here immunoSEQ multiplex PCR was the method, and the copy in TCRdb shows in-frame clones only, minus some. The sample has hundreds of thousands of clones; roughly nine tenths are singletons. This chain joins TRBV3-1 (or the pseudogene TRBV3-2) and TRBJ2-7; a possible D gene is TRBD2 (6 bases). The sequenced sample consisted of peripheral blood. This sequence originates from a man between 18 and 35 years old with COVID-19, enrolled during active disease. CDR3: CASSQDWSRLVYEQYF. As DNA, the CDR3 is TGTGCCAGCAGCCAAGATTGGTCCCGACTAGTGTACGAGCAGTACTTC.